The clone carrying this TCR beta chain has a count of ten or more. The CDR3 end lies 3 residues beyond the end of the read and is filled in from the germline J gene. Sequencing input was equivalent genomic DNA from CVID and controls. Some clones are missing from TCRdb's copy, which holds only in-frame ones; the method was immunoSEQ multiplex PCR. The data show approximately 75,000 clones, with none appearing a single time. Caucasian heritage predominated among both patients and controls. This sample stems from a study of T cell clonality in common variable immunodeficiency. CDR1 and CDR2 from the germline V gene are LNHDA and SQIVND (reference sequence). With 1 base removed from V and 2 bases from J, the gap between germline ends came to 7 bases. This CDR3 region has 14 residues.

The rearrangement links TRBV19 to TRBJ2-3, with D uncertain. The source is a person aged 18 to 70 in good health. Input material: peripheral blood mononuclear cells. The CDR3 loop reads CASSIGLYTDTQYF. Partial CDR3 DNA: TGTGCCAGTAGTATAGGACTGTACACAGATACG. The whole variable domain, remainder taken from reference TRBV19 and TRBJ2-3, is DGGITQSPKYLFRKEGQNVTLSCEQNLNHDAMYWYRQDPGQGLRLIYYSQIVNDFQKGDIAEGYSVSREKKESFPLTVTSAQKNPTAFYLCASSIGLYTDTQYFGPGTRLTVL.